Listed below are T cell receptor beta chains from one sample, sequenced in a study of blood T cell repertoires in COVID-19. Libraries were prepared by immunoSEQ multiplex PCR; TCRdb keeps only in-frame clonotypes and omits some of them. The sample yields 150,000 to 200,000 clones, about 89% seen once. The sequenced sample was peripheral blood. The receptors were gathered from a man aged 40-49 years with acute or convalescent COVID-19. Both conserved end residues are part of each CDR3. A D gene is named only where the DNA matches it firmly. Size is omitted from some rows. Given values are once, few, many or a class for expanded clones.

clone_size j_call v_call d_call cdr3_nt cdr3_aa
. TRBJ1-6 TRBV7-7 TRBD1 TGTGCCAGCAGCTCGCCACCTCTCCTCCGGGACAGGGTCTCGGATTCACCCCTCCACTTT CASSSPPLLRDRVSDSPLHF
. TRBJ2-1 TRBV5-4 . TGTGCCAGCAGCTTGGGCGGGGCCCAGGGGGGTGAGCAGTTCTTC CASSLGGAQGGEQFF
. TRBJ2-2 TRBV3-1/TRBV3-2 . TGTGCCAGCAGCTCCGTCGCAGGCGGGGAGCTGTTTTTT CASSSVAGGELFF
. TRBJ1-1 TRBV2 TRBD1 TGTGCCAGCAGGGGGACAGGGGCGGACACTGAAGCTTTCTTT CASRGTGADTEAFF
. TRBJ1-2 TRBV19 TRBD1 TGTGCCAGTAGTCCGGGGACAGGGAGCCGAGATGGCTACACCTTC CASSPGTGSRDGYTF
. TRBJ1-1 TRBV6-4 . TGTGCCAGCAGAACACAGGGTTGGGACACTGAAGCTTTCTTT CASRTQGWDTEAFF
. TRBJ1-2 TRBV7-8 . TGTGCCAGCAGCTTAGCGACGACACTAGCTAACTATGGCTACACCTTC CASSLATTLANYGYTF
few TRBJ1-2 TRBV7-2 TRBD1 TGTGCCAGCAGATTACAGGGGAATCTGAACTATGGCTACACCTTC CASRLQGNLNYGYTF
. TRBJ2-7 TRBV6-2/TRBV6-3 TRBD2 TGTGCCAGCAGTTCTCGGGGGGGCCAGTCTCTCGAGCAGTACTTC CASSSRGGQSLEQYF
. TRBJ1-5 TRBV27 TRBD1 TGTGCCAGCAGTCCCGGGACAGGGGGGCGTCAGCCCCAGCATTTT CASSPGTGGRQPQHF
. TRBJ1-2 TRBV19 TRBD1 TGTGCCAGCCGACAGGGCAACTATGGCTACACCTTC CASRQGNYGYTF
. TRBJ1-2 TRBV18 . TGTGCCAGCTCACCACCGACTGGGGGCCACGGCTACACCTTC CASSPPTGGHGYTF
. TRBJ1-2 TRBV19 . TGTGCCAGTAGTATAGGATCAGGTGGTGGCTACACCTTC CASSIGSGGGYTF
. TRBJ2-5 TRBV5-4 . TGTGCCAGCAGCTCGGGGGGCCTCCAAGAGACCCAGTACTTC CASSSGGLQETQYF
. TRBJ2-3 TRBV10-2 . TGCGCCAGCAGTGAGAGGGGGACGCAGTATTTT CASSERGTQYF
. TRBJ2-1 TRBV7-9 TRBD2 TGTGCCAGCCTCCGGGGGGGAGTCTCCTACAATGAGCAGTTCTTC CASLRGGVSYNEQFF
. TRBJ2-3 TRBV6-1 TRBD1 TGTGCCAGCAGTGAATACAGGACAGGGAACGCAGATACGCAGTATTTT CASSEYRTGNADTQYF
few TRBJ1-2 TRBV6-5 . TGTGCCAGCAGCTCCCCGTACAATAACTATGGCTACACCTTC CASSSPYNNYGYTF
. TRBJ2-1 TRBV6-2/TRBV6-3 TRBD2 TGTGCCAGCAGTTACCCGGCCTCCCCGGGGGGCTCCTACAATGAGCAGTTCTTC CASSYPASPGGSYNEQFF
. TRBJ1-6 TRBV27 . TGTGCCAGCAGTTTCGGGTCGGGAAATTCACCCCTCCACTTT CASSFGSGNSPLHF
. TRBJ2-7 TRBV10-3 TRBD1 TGTGCCATCAGTGGGGACAGGGGGGAACTCTACGAGCAGTACTTC CAISGDRGELYEQYF
. TRBJ1-2 TRBV5-4 . TGTGCCAGCAGCACCTCGGGGGGTTTTGGCTACACCTTC CASSTSGGFGYTF
once TRBJ2-3 TRBV5-8 TRBD2 TGTGCCAGCAGCCCCCGACTAGCGAGTAGCACAGATACGCAGTATTTT CASSPRLASSTDTQYF
. TRBJ2-2 TRBV19 TRBD2 TGTGCCAGTTGGACTAGCGGGGGGTATACCGGGGAGCTGTTTTTT CASWTSGGYTGELFF
. TRBJ1-5 TRBV7-9 . TGTGCCAGCAGCTTATCGATTGGGGAGTTAAGTCAGCCCCAGCATTTT CASSLSIGELSQPQHF
. TRBJ2-7 TRBV7-2 TRBD2 TGTGCCAGCAGCCAAGCGGGGCCCTACGAGCAGTACTTC CASSQAGPYEQYF
. TRBJ2-5 TRBV7-2 TRBD2 TGTGCCAGCTCCAGGACTAGCGGGGGTCAAGAGACCCAGTACTTC CASSRTSGGQETQYF
once TRBJ2-1 TRBV6-2/TRBV6-3 . TGTGCCAGCAGTTACCGGGAGAATGAGCAGTTCTTC CASSYRENEQFF
. TRBJ1-4 TRBV29-1 TRBD1 TGCAGCGCCCTAGGGGGACAGGCTTCAACTAATGAAAAACTGTTTTTT CSALGGQASTNEKLFF
. TRBJ1-6 TRBV4-1 TRBD1 TGCGCCAGCAGCCTCGGACAGGGAACGAGCAATTCACCCCTCCACTTT CASSLGQGTSNSPLHF
. TRBJ2-5 TRBV7-9 . TGTGCCAGCAGCTTAGGGGGGCCTCGAGAGACCCAGTACTTC CASSLGGPRETQYF
once TRBJ1-1 TRBV3-1/TRBV3-2 . TGTGCCAGCAGCCTCGCAGGCACTGAAGCTTTCTTT CASSLAGTEAFF
. TRBJ2-1 TRBV4-1 TRBD2 TGCGCCAGCAGCCCCCGAGGGACTAGCGCGGTTGAGCAGTTCTTC CASSPRGTSAVEQFF